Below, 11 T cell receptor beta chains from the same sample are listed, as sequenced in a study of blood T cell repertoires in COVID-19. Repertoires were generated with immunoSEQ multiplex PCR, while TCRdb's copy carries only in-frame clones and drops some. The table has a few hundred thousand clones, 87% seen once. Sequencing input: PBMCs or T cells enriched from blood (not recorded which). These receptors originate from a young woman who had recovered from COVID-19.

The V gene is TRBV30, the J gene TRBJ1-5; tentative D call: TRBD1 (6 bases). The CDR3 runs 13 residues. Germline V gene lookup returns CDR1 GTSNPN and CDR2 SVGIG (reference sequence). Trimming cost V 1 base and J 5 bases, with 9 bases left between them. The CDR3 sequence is CAWSAGVHQPQHF. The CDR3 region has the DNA TGTGCCTGGAGTGCAGGGGTTCATCAGCCCCAGCATTTT. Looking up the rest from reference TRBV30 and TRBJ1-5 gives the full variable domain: SQTIHQWPATLVQPVGSPLSLECTVEGTSNPNLYWYRQAAGRGLQLLFYSVGIGQISSEVPQNLSASRPQDRQFILSSKKLLLSDSGFYLCAWSAGVHQPQHFGDGTRLSIL.

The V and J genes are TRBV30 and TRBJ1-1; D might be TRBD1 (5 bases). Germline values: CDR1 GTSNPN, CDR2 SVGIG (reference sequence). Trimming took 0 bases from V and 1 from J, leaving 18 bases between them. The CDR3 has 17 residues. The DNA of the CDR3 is TGTGCCTGGAGTGTAAAAACCCCCAAGGGGCGGAACACTGAAGCTTTCTTT. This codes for CAWSVKTPKGRNTEAFF.

This chain's CDR3 is CASSGRLLNTGELFF. The CDR3 nucleotides are TGTGCCAGCAGCGGCCGACTCCTGAACACCGGGGAGCTGTTTTTT. This chain connects TRBV11-2 to TRBJ2-2; D gene unclear. The V end was cut by 5 bases, the J end by 1 base, with 11 bases between. This CDR3 is built from 15 residues. Germline values: CDR1 SGHAT, CDR2 FQNNGV.

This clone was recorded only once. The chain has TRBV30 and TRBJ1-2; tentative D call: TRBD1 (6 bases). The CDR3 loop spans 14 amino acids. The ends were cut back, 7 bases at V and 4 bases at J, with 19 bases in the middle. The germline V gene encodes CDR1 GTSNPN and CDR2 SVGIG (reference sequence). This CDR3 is CAYGGAGRGYGYTF. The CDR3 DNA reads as TGTGCCTACGGGGGGGCAGGACGCGGCTATGGCTACACCTTC.

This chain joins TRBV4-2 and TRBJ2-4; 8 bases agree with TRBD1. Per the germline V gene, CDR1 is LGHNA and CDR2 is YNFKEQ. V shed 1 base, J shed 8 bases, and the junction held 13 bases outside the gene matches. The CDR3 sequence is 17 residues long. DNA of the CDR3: TGTGCCAGCAGCCAAGCGGACCCCGGGACAGGAGGGGACATTCAGTACTTC. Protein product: CASSQADPGTGGDIQYF.

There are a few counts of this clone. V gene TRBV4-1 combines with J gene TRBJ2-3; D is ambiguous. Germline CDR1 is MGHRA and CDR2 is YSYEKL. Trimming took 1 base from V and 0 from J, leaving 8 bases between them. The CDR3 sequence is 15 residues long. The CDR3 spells CASSQGPVSTDTQYF. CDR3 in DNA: TGCGCCAGCAGCCAAGGTCCAGTTAGCACAGATACGCAGTATTTT.

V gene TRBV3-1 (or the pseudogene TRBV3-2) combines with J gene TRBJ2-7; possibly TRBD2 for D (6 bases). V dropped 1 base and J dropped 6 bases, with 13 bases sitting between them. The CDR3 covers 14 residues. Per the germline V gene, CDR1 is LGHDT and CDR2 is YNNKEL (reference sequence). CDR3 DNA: TGTGCCAGCAGCCAAGCCGGGCAGGGAGGCGAGCAGTACTTC. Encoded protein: CASSQAGQGGEQYF.

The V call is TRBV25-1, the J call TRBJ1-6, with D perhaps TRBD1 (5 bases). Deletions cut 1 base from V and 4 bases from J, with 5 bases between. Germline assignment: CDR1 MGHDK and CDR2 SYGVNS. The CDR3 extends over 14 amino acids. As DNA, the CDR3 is TGTGCCAGCAGTGAATCAGGGTATAATTCACCCCTCCACTTT. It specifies CASSESGYNSPLHF.

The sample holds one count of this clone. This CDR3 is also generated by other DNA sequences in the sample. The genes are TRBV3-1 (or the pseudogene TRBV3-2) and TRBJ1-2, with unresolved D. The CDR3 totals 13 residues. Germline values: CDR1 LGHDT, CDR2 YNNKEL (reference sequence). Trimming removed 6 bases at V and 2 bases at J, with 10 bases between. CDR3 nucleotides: TGTGCCAGCAGTCCAGGTCAAAACTATGGCTACACCTTC. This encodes CASSPGQNYGYTF.

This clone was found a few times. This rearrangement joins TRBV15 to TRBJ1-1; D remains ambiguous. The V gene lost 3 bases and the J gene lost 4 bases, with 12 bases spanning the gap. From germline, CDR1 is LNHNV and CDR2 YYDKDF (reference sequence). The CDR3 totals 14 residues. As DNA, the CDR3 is TGTGCCACCAGCAGTCCGCGCAGGCTCACTGAAGCTTTCTTT. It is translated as CATSSPRRLTEAFF.

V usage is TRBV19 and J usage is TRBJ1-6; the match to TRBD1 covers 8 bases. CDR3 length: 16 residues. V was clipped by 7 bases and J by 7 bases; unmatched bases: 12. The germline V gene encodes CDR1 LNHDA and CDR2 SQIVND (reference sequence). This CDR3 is CASTPSRDRLNSPLHF. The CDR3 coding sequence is TGTGCCAGTACCCCCTCCCGGGACAGGTTAAATTCACCCCTCCACTTT.